This T cell receptor beta chain was profiled in a study of T-cell reconstitution after alpha-beta-depleted transplantation in children. The germline gives CDR1 LNHNV, CDR2 YYDKDF (reference sequence). The CDR3 is made up of 16 amino acids. Trimming cost V 0 bases and J 0 bases, with 9 bases left between them. As it was prepared, the TCRbeta library received unique molecular identifiers. TCRdb re-analysed the PCR reads in MiXCR, keeping a single row per CDR3 protein. Found here are more than 550,000 distinct CDR3 sequences, 10% to 13% of them singletons; the top ten hold approximately 4.1%. The source material was PBMCs from the stem cell graft donor, sampled from the stem cell graft. V usage is TRBV15 and J usage is TRBJ1-3; no definite D call. The sequence was obtained from a human donor who donated a stem cell graft to a child with acute myeloid leukemia. The CDR3 bases are TGTGCCACCAGCAGAGACTCCGGGCCCTCTGGAAACACCATATATTTT. Amino acid sequence: CATSRDSGPSGNTIYF.